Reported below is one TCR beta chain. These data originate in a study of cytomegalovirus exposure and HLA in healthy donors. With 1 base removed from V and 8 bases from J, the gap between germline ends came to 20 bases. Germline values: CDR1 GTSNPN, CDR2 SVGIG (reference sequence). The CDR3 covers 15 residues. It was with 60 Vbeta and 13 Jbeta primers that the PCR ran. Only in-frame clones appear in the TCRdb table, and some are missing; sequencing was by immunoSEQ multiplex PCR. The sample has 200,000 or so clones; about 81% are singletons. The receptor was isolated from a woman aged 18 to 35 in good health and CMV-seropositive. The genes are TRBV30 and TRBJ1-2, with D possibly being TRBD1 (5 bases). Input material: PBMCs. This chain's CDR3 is CAWSAALWQGGGYTF. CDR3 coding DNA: TGTGCCTGGAGTGCCGCCTTGTGGCAGGGTGGCGGCTACACCTTC. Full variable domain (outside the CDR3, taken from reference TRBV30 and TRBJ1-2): SQTIHQWPATLVQPVGSPLSLECTVEGTSNPNLYWYRQAAGRGLQLLFYSVGIGQISSEVPQNLSASRPQDRQFILSSKKLLLSDSGFYLCAWSAALWQGGGYTFGSGTRLTVV.